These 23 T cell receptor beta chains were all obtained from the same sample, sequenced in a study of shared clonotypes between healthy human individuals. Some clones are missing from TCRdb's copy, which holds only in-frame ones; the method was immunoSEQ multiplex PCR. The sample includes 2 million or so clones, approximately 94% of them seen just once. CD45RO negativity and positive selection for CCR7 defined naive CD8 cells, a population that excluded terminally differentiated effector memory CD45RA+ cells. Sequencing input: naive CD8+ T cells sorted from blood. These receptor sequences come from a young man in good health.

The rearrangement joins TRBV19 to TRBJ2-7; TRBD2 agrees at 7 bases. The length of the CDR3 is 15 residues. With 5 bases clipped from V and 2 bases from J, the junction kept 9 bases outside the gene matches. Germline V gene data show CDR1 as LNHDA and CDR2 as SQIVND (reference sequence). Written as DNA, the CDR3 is TGTGCCAGTAGTTCCTTTGCGGGAGTTACCTACGAGCAGTACTTC. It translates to CASSSFAGVTYEQYF.

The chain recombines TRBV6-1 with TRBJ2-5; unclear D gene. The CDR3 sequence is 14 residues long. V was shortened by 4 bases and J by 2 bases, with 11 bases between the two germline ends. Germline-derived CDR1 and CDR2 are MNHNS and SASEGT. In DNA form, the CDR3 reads TGTGCCAGCAGTGCGTGGGCCTTACAAGAGACCCAGTACTTC. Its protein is CASSAWALQETQYF.

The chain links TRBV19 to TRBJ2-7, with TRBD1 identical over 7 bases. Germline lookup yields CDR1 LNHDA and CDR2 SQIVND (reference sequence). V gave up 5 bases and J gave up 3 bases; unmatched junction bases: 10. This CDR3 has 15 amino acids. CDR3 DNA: TGTGCCAGTAGTCGCGAACCGGGACAGTACTACGAGCAGTACTTC. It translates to CASSREPGQYYEQYF.

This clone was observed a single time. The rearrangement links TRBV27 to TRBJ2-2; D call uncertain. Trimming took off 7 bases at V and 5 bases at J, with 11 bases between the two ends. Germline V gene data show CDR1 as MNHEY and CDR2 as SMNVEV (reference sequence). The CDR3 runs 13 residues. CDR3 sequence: CASKELLTGELFF. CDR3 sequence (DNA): TGTGCCAGCAAAGAGTTGTTAACCGGGGAGCTGTTTTTT.

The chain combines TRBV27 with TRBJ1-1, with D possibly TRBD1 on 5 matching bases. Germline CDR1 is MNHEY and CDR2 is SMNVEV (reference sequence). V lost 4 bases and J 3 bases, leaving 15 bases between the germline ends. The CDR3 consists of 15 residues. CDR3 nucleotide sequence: TGTGCCAGCAGTTCACGGACCTGGGGGGACACTGAAGCTTTCTTT. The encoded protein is CASSSRTWGDTEAFF.

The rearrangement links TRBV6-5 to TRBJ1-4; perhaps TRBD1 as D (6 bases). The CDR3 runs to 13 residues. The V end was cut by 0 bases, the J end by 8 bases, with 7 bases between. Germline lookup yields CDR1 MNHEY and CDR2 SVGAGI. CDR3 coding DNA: TGTGCCAGCAGTTACTCGGACAGAGAAAAACTGTTTTTT. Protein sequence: CASSYSDREKLFF.

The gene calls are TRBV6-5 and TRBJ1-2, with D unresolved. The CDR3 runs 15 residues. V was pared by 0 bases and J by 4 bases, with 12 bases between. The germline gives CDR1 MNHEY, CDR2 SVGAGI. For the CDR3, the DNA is TGTGCCAGCAGTTACTCGAATGGTCCGGGCTATGGCTACACCTTC. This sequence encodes CASSYSNGPGYGYTF.

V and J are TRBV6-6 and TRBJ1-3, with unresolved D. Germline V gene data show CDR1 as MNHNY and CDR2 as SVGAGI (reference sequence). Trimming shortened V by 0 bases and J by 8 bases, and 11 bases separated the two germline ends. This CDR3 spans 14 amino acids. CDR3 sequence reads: CASSYSNGPDTIYF. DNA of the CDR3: TGTGCCAGCAGTTACTCGAACGGGCCGGACACCATATATTTT.

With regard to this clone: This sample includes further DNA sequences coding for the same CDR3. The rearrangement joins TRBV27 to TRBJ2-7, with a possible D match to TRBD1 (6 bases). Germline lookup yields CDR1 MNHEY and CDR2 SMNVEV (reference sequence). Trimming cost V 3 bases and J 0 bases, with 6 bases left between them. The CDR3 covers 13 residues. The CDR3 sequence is CASSFRGSYEQYF. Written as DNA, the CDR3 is TGTGCCAGCAGTTTCAGGGGCTCCTACGAGCAGTACTTC.

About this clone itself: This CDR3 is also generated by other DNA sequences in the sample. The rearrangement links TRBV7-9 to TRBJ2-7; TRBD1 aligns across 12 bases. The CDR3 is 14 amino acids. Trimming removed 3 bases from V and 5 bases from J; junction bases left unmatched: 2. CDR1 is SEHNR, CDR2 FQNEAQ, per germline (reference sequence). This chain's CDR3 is CASSFRDRGHEQYF. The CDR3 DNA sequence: TGTGCCAGCAGCTTCCGGGACAGGGGGCACGAGCAGTACTTC.

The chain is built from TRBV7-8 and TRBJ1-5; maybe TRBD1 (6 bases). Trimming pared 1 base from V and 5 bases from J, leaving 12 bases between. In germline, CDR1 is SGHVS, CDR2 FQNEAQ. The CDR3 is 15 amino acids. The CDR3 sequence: CASSLGPAGDQPQHF. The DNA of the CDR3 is TGTGCCAGCAGCTTAGGGCCCGCAGGGGATCAGCCCCAGCATTTT. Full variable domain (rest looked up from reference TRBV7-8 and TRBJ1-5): GAGVSQSPRYKVAKRGQDVALRCDPISGHVSLFWYQQALGQGPEFLTYFQNEAQLDKSGLPSDRFFAERPEGSVSTLKIQRTQQEDSAVYLCASSLGPAGDQPQHFGDGTRLSIL.

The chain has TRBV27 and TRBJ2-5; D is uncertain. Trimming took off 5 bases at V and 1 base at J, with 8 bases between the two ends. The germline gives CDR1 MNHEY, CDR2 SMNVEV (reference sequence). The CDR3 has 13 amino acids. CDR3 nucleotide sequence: TGTGCCAGCAGTAGCCAGAGCCAAGAGACCCAGTACTTC. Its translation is CASSSQSQETQYF.

This CDR3 is CASSTSGSYEQYF. CDR3 nucleotides: TGTGCCAGCAGTACTAGCGGGAGCTACGAGCAGTACTTC. V is TRBV2 and J is TRBJ2-7; 11 positions agree with TRBD2. Unmatched junction bases numbered 0, after V lost 5 bases and J lost 3 bases. CDR1 is SNHLY and CDR2 is FYNNEI in the germline V gene. The CDR3 has 13 amino acids.

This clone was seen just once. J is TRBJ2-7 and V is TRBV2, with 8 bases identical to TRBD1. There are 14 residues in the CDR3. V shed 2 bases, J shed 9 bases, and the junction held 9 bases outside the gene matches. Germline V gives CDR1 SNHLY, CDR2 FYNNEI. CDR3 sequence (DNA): TGTGCCAGCAGTGAATTACAGGGGGGAGTAGGGCAGTACTTC. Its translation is CASSELQGGVGQYF.

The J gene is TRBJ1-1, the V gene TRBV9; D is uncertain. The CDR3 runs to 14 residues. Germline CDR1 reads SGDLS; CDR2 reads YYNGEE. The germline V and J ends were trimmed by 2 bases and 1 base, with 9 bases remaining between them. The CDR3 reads CASSVGLPNTEAFF. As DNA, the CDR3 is TGTGCCAGCAGCGTTGGCCTTCCGAACACTGAAGCTTTCTTT. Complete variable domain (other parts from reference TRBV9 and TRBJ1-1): DSGVTQTPKHLITATGQRVTLRCSPRSGDLSVYWYQQSLDQGLQFLIQYYNGEERAKGNILERFSAQQFPDLHSELNLSSLELGDSALYFCASSVGLPNTEAFFGQGTRLTVV.

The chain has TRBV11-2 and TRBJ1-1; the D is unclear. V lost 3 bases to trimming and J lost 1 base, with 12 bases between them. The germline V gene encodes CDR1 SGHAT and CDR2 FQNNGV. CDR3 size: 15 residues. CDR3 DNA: TGTGCCAGCAGCTTTAACTTAGCCGCGAACACTGAAGCTTTCTTT. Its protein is CASSFNLAANTEAFF.

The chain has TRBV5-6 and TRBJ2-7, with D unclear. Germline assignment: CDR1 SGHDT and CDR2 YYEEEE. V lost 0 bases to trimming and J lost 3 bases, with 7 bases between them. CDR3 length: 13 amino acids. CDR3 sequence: CASSLARHYEQYF. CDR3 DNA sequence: TGTGCCAGCAGCTTGGCTCGACACTACGAGCAGTACTTC. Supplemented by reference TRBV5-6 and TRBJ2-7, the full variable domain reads DAGVTQSPTHLIKTRGQQVTLRCSPKSGHDTVSWYQQALGQGPQFIFQYYEEEERQRGNFPDRFSGHQFPNYSSELNVNALLLGDSALYLCASSLARHYEQYFGPGTRLTVT.

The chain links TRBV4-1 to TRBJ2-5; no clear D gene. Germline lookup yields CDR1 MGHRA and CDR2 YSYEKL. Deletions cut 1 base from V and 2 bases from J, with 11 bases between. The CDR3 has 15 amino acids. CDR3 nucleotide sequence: TGCGCCAGCAGCCAAGGGCCAGGAGAGCAAGAGACCCAGTACTTC. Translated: CASSQGPGEQETQYF.

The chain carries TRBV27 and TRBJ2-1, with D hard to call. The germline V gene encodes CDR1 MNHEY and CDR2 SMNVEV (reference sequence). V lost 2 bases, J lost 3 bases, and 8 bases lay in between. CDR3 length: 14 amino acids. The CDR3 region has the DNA TGTGCCAGCAGTTTAAGGGCTCACTACAATGAGCAGTTCTTC. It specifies CASSLRAHYNEQFF.

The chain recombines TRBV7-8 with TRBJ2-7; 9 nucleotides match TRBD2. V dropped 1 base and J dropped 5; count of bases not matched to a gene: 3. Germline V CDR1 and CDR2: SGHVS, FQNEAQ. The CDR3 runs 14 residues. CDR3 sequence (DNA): TGTGCCAGCAGCTTAGTCGGACTAGCGAACGAGCAGTACTTC. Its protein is CASSLVGLANEQYF.

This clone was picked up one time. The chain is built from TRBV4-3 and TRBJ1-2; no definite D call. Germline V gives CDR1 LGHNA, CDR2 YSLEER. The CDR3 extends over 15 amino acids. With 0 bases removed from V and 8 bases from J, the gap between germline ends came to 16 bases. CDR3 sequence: CASSQDSEAIGGYTF. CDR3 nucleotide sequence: TGCGCCAGCAGCCAAGATAGTGAGGCAATAGGGGGCTACACCTTC.

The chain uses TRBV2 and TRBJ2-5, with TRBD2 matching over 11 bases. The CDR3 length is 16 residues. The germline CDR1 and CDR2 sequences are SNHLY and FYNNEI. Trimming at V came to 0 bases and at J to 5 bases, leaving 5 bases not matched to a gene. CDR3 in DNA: TGTGCCAGCAGTGAAGCCTTAGCGGGGGGGCCCGAGACCCAGTACTTC. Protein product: CASSEALAGGPETQYF. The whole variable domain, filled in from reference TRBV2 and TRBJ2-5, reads EPEVTQTPSHQVTQMGQEVILRCVPISNHLYFYWYRQILGQKVEFLVSFYNNEISEKSEIFDDQFSVERPDGSNFTLKIRSTKLEDSAMYFCASSEALAGGPETQYFGPGTRLLVL.

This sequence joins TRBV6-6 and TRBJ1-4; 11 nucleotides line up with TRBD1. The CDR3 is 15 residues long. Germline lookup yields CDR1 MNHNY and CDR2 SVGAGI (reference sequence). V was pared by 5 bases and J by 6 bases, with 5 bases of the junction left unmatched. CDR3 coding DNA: TGTGCCAGCAGTCCCCGGGACAGGGGGGATGAAAAACTGTTTTTT. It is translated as CASSPRDRGDEKLFF.